These 7 T cell receptor beta chains were all obtained from the same sample, sequenced in a study of cytomegalovirus exposure and HLA in healthy donors. Sequenced by immunoSEQ multiplex PCR; TCRdb stores in-frame clones only, minus some. Of roughly 300,000 clones listed, more than 75% are singletons. The sample consisted of PBMCs. The source of these receptors is a woman younger than 35 in good health and CMV-seronegative.

J is TRBJ1-5 and V is TRBV11-3; 9 bases line up with TRBD1. The CDR3 totals 15 residues. Germline CDR1 reads SGHNT; CDR2 reads YENEEA. The trim removed 5 bases at V and 7 bases at J, leaving 9 bases unmatched. CDR3 protein: CASSRDRVIRQPQHF. CDR3 bases: TGTGCCAGCAGCCGGGACAGGGTCATACGACAGCCCCAGCATTTT.

This chain's CDR3 is CASSYPGLGTEAFF. CDR3 DNA sequence: TGTGCCAGCAGTTACCCGGGGTTGGGCACTGAAGCTTTCTTT. The chain has TRBV6-6 and TRBJ1-1; D is unresolved. Per the germline V gene, CDR1 is MNHNY and CDR2 is SVGAGI (reference sequence). The CDR3 loop spans 14 amino acids. V lost 2 bases and J lost 4, with 11 bases in between.

The genes are TRBV4-3 and TRBJ2-1; D remains unclear. Germline V CDR1 and CDR2: LGHNA, YSLEER. This CDR3 has 13 residues. Deletions cut 0 bases from V and 9 bases from J, with 9 bases between. In DNA form, the CDR3 reads TGCGCCAGCAGCCAAGATCGAGGTGCTGAGCAGTTCTTC. Translated: CASSQDRGAEQFF.

This sequence joins TRBV27 and TRBJ2-2; TRBD1 aligns across 9 bases. The CDR3 is 16 amino acids. J lost 0 bases, V lost 4 bases, and 3 bases had no gene match. CDR1 and CDR2 (germline): MNHEY, SMNVEV (reference sequence). In DNA, the CDR3 is TGTGCCAGCAGTTCCGGGACAGGGCCGAACACCGGGGAGCTGTTTTTT. This encodes CASSSGTGPNTGELFF.

This clone is a singleton in its sample. The chain has TRBV7-8 and TRBJ1-1, with TRBD1 matching over 8 bases. The V gene's germline CDR1 is SGHVS and CDR2 FQNEAQ. The V segment lost 6 bases and the J segment 8 bases; nucleotides outside the gene matches: 8. CDR3 length: 13 residues. Written as DNA, the CDR3 is TGTGCCAGCAGTTTTGCAGGGGGCGGGGAAGCTTTCTTT. Its protein product is CASSFAGGGEAFF.

The chain joins TRBV5-4 to TRBJ1-2; TRBD1 aligns across 7 bases. V trimming: 1 base; J trimming: 4 bases; junction bases outside the gene matches: 7. This CDR3 spans 15 amino acids. Germline CDR1 is SGHNT and CDR2 is YYREEE (reference sequence). The CDR3 sequence: CASSLQGQILYGYTF. The CDR3 DNA is TGTGCCAGCAGCTTGCAGGGACAGATCCTCTATGGCTACACCTTC.

This chain connects TRBV11-2 to TRBJ2-7; TRBD1 matches 8 bases. The length of the CDR3 is 16 residues. J was trimmed by 6 bases and V by 1 base; bases with no gene match: 11. Germline V lookup: CDR1 SGHAT, CDR2 FQNNGV. The CDR3 nucleotides are TGTGCCAGCAGCTTAGGAGGGGGGACAGGAGATGCCGAGCAGTACTTC. Translation gives CASSLGGGTGDAEQYF.